This TCR beta chain was captured by sequencing in a study of blood T cells in healthy people across ages. A single count supports this clonotype. This CDR3 comprises 17 residues. CDR1 is LGHDT, CDR2 YNNKEL, per germline (reference sequence). Trimming removed 0 bases from V and 2 bases from J, with 13 bases in between. The authors ran a second PCR of about 7 to 12 cycles using a sample-barcoded 5' primer and a J-beta primer mix. Each CDR3 protein gets one entry after TCRdb re-called the 5' RACE reads with MiXCR. The sample carries some 930,000 distinct CDR3 sequences, almost 30% recorded once. These data were also reused for a study on T cells of mothers and their children. Per that study: Three healthy Caucasian mothers and their six children donated. Sample barcodes plus 2-4 random nucleotides came from the M1S primer.

This receptor was taken from a woman in her forties in good health. Sequencing was carried out using blood. J is TRBJ2-2 and V is TRBV3-1; maybe TRBD2 (6 bases). CDR3 in DNA: TGTGCCAGCAGCCAAGATGTGTGGAGGGCTAACACCGGGGAGCTGTTTTTT. Translated, it gives CASSQDVWRANTGELFF.